Shown below are 21 T cell receptor beta chains from a single sample sequenced in a study of blood T cell repertoires in COVID-19. Measured with immunoSEQ multiplex PCR; TCRdb has only the in-frame clones, and not every one. The profile covers a few hundred thousand clones, with around 85% appearing a single time and roughly 2.3% taken by the ten largest. Sequencing was performed on PBMCs or T cells enriched from blood (not recorded which). The receptors stem from a man aged 25-40 years who had recovered from COVID-19.

This clone was seen only once. This rearrangement joins TRBV4-2 to TRBJ1-5; 7 positions match TRBD1. V gave up 5 bases and J gave up 6 bases; unmatched junction bases: 7. The CDR3 is made up of 14 amino acids. Looked up from germline, CDR1 is LGHNA and CDR2 is YNFKEQ. The chain's CDR3 is CASSANRDSQPQHF. CDR3 nucleotides: TGTGCCAGCAGCGCTAACAGGGACAGTCAGCCCCAGCATTTT.

This sequence joins TRBV12-3 or TRBV12-4 and TRBJ2-2; D unresolved. The length of the CDR3 is 12 residues. Trimming shortened V by 7 bases and J by 3 bases, and 6 bases separated the two germline ends. The chain's CDR3 is CASNPDTGELFF. In DNA, the CDR3 is TGTGCCAGCAATCCGGACACCGGGGAGCTGTTTTTT.

This clone was picked up a small number of times. The chain uses TRBV2 and TRBJ1-3; D gene uncertain. There are 15 residues in the CDR3. From germline, CDR1 is SNHLY and CDR2 FYNNEI. V was trimmed by 6 bases and J by 0 bases, leaving 12 bases between them. CDR3 sequence: CASSREGSSGNTIYF. Written as DNA, the CDR3 is TGTGCCAGCAGCCGGGAGGGATCCTCTGGAAACACCATATATTTT.

V is TRBV25-1 and J is TRBJ1-2; TRBD1 might be the D (5 bases). Per germline, CDR1 MGHDK and CDR2 SYGVNS. The CDR3 sequence is 13 residues long. V lost 5 bases and J 4 bases, leaving 11 bases between the germline ends. The CDR3, as DNA: TGTGCCAGCAGTCCAGGGTCTGCCTATGGCTACACCTTC. Translating gives CASSPGSAYGYTF.

V gene TRBV5-1 combines with J gene TRBJ2-3; D is perhaps TRBD1 (5 bases). In germline, CDR1 is SGHRS, CDR2 YFSETQ. This CDR3 has 14 amino acids. Trimming removed 2 bases at V and 6 bases at J, with 13 bases between. The CDR3 DNA is TGCGCCAGCAGCTTCGACAGCCCCTCGGATACGCAGTATTTT. Translating gives CASSFDSPSDTQYF.

This chain uses TRBV5-4 with TRBJ1-1; 7 bases are a match to TRBD1. This CDR3 has 14 amino acids. Germline V CDR1 and CDR2: SGHNT, YYREEE (reference sequence). V was clipped by 0 bases and J by 5 bases; unmatched bases: 4. The CDR3 coding sequence is TGTGCCAGCAGCTTGGCCGGGACAGTAACTGAAGCTTTCTTT. It specifies CASSLAGTVTEAFF.

The CDR3 reads CASSLGTGETQYF. The CDR3 nucleotides read TGTGCCAGCAGCTTGGGGACAGGGGAGACCCAGTACTTC. The gene calls are TRBV5-5 and TRBJ2-5, with 8 bases lining up with TRBD1. Trimming took 0 bases from V and 5 from J; bases not matched to a gene: 0. CDR3 length: 13 residues. Germline V CDR1 and CDR2: SGHKS, YYEKEE (reference sequence).

The chain recombines TRBV19 with TRBJ1-5, with D unresolved. The CDR3 totals 15 residues. Trimming removed 1 base at V and 7 bases at J, with 14 bases between. Germline V gene data show CDR1 as LNHDA and CDR2 as SQIVND (reference sequence). The CDR3 bases are TGTGCCAGTAGTATAGCCCTTCCACTGTTGCAGCCCCAGCATTTT. Its protein product is CASSIALPLLQPQHF.

This rearrangement joins TRBV3-1 (or the pseudogene TRBV3-2) to TRBJ1-6; 7 bases are shared with TRBD1. V lost 4 bases, J lost 9 bases, and 6 bases stayed unmatched. This CDR3 is 14 amino acids long. Germline V gene data show CDR1 as LGHDT and CDR2 as YNNKEL (reference sequence). The CDR3 DNA follows: TGTGCCAGCAGCCCCGCGGGACAGAGTTCACCCCTCCACTTT. This encodes CASSPAGQSSPLHF.

This clone was observed a single time. The J gene is TRBJ2-3, the V gene TRBV6-4, with 7 positions matching TRBD2. The ends lost 3 bases at V and 1 base at J; junction bases unmatched: 4. CDR1 is MRHNA, CDR2 SNTAGT, per germline. The CDR3 totals 15 residues. The CDR3 DNA reads TGTGCCAGCAGTGAATCGAGCGGGGGCACAGATACGCAGTATTTT. Translating it yields CASSESSGGTDTQYF.

The V gene is TRBV18, the J gene TRBJ2-7; 9 bases map to TRBD1. CDR1 KGHSH and CDR2 LQKENI come from the germline V gene. The length of the CDR3 is 13 residues. Trimming at V came to 4 bases and at J to 5 bases, leaving 3 bases not matched to a gene. Here the CDR3 DNA reads TGTGCCAGCTCACTACGACAGGGGGACGAGCAGTACTTC. It is translated as CASSLRQGDEQYF.

This chain connects TRBV6-5 to TRBJ2-7; D is perhaps TRBD1 (6 bases). Per germline, CDR1 MNHEY and CDR2 SVGAGI. This CDR3 is built from 14 residues. Deletions cut 6 bases from V and 0 bases from J, with 12 bases between. This CDR3 reads CASRRQVSSYEQYF. The CDR3 DNA is TGTGCCAGCAGGAGACAGGTTAGCTCCTACGAGCAGTACTTC.

The chain combines TRBV2 with TRBJ1-6; TRBD1 agrees at 10 bases. CDR3 length: 14 amino acids. V lost 6 bases to trimming and J lost 7 bases; unmatched junction nucleotides: 3. The V gene's germline CDR1 is SNHLY and CDR2 FYNNEI. The CDR3 spells CASRGTGENSPLHF. The CDR3 nucleotides are TGTGCCAGCAGGGGGACAGGGGAGAATTCACCCCTCCACTTT.

The V call is TRBV4-2, the J call TRBJ1-1; weak D call: TRBD1 (6 bases). Trimming left V 4 bases short and J 1 base short, with 13 bases between. The germline V gene encodes CDR1 LGHNA and CDR2 YNFKEQ. This CDR3 has 15 residues. CDR3 loop: CASSPRTTGNTEAFF. DNA of the CDR3: TGTGCCAGCAGCCCCAGGACGACAGGGAACACTGAAGCTTTCTTT.

This sequence joins TRBV7-2 and TRBJ1-1; TRBD1 matches at 9 bases. The V gene's germline CDR1 is SGHTA and CDR2 FQGNSA. This CDR3 contains 19 residues. Trimming took 3 bases from V and 0 from J; bases not matched to a gene: 14. The CDR3 nucleotides read TGTGCCAGCAGCTTGAGGAGGGGGGGGACAGGGACCATGAACACTGAAGCTTTCTTT. Translated, it gives CASSLRRGGTGTMNTEAFF.

The chain has TRBV4-2 and TRBJ2-1; 7 bases agree with TRBD2. V trimming: 3 bases; J trimming: 7 bases; junction bases outside the gene matches: 9. The CDR3 consists of 15 residues. Germline CDR1 is LGHNA and CDR2 is YNFKEQ. The CDR3 is CASSQSGKVSNEQFF. The CDR3 coding sequence is TGTGCCAGCAGCCAGAGCGGGAAGGTCAGTAATGAGCAGTTCTTC.

The CDR3 nucleotides read TGTGCCAGCTCAACCGTACAGGGGACAGCTTTCTTT. Protein sequence: CASSTVQGTAFF. The chain links TRBV18 to TRBJ1-1, with 7 positions matching TRBD1. CDR3 length equals 12 residues. Germline V lookup: CDR1 KGHSH, CDR2 LQKENI. The junction had 7 bases not matched to a gene; V was cut back by 5 bases and J by 10 bases. The variable domain in full, with the rest retrieved from reference TRBV18 and TRBJ1-1, is NAGVMQNPRHLVRRRGQEARLRCSPMKGHSHVYWYRQLPEEGLKFMVYLQKENIIDESGMPKERFSAEFPKEGPSILRIQQVVRGDSAAYFCASSTVQGTAFFGQGTRLTVV.

The chain links TRBV11-3 to TRBJ2-7; tentatively, D is TRBD1 (6 bases). The CDR3 contains 14 residues. The V gene lost 5 bases and the J gene lost 2 bases, with 13 bases spanning the gap. The germline V gene has CDR1 SGHNT and CDR2 YENEEA. In nucleotides, the CDR3 is TGTGCCAGCAGCACCGGGACACATACCTACGAGCAGTACTTC. Translated: CASSTGTHTYEQYF.

This clone was detected once. The chain has TRBV9 and TRBJ2-7; 9 bases map to TRBD1. The length of the CDR3 is 12 residues. The germline CDR1 and CDR2 sequences are SGDLS and YYNGEE. With 5 bases clipped from V and 6 bases from J, the junction kept 3 bases outside the gene matches. The CDR3 loop is CASRGQGREQYF. In nucleotides, the CDR3 is TGTGCCAGCAGAGGACAGGGGCGCGAGCAGTACTTC.

The chain recombines TRBV5-4 with TRBJ2-2, with 7 bases aligning to TRBD1. Losses at the gene ends were 5 bases for V and 0 bases for J; bases not matched to a gene: 7. Germline CDR1 is SGHNT and CDR2 is YYREEE (reference sequence). This CDR3 has 16 residues. The CDR3 DNA is TGTGCCAGCAGGAGACAGGGTTCGCCGAACACCGGGGAGCTGTTTTTT. Amino acid sequence: CASRRQGSPNTGELFF.

This chain uses TRBV5-8 with TRBJ2-3; TRBD1 matches at 7 bases. The CDR3 is 14 amino acids. The junction had 2 bases not matched to a gene; V was cut back by 4 bases and J by 0 bases. Germline CDR1 reads SGHTS; CDR2 reads YDEGEE. The DNA for the CDR3 is TGTGCCAGCAGCCCAGGGGGAAGCACAGATACGCAGTATTTT. It yields the protein CASSPGGSTDTQYF.